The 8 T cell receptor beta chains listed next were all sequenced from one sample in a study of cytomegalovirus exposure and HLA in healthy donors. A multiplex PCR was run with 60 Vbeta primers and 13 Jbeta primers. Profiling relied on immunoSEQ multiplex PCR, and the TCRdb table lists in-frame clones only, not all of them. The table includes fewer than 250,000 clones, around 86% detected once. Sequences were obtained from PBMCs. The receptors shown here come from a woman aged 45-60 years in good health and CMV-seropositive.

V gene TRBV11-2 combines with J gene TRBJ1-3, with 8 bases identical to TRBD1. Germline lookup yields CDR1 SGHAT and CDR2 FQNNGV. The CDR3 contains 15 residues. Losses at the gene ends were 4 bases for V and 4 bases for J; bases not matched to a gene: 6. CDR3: CASSSWTGIGNTIYF. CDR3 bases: TGTGCCAGCAGCTCCTGGACAGGGATCGGAAACACCATATATTTT.

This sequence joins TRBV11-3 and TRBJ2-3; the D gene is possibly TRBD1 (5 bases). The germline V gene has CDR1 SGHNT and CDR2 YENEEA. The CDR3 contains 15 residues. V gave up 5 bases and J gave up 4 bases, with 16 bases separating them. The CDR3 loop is CASSADVGAADTQYF. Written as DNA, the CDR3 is TGTGCCAGCAGCGCGGATGTAGGGGCGGCAGATACGCAGTATTTT.

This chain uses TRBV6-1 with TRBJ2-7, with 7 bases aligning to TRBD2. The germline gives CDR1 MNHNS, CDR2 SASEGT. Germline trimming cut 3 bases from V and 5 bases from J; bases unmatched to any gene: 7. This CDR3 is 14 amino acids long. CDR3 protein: CASSDLAGADEQYF. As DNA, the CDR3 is TGTGCCAGCAGTGATCTGGCGGGAGCTGACGAGCAGTACTTC.

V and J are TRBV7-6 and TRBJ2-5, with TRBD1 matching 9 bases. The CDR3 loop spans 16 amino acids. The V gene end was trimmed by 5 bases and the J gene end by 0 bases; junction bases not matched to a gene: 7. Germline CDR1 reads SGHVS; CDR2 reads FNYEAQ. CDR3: CASSLPGTGYQETQYF. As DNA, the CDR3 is TGTGCCAGCAGCCTTCCCGGGACAGGGTACCAAGAGACCCAGTACTTC.

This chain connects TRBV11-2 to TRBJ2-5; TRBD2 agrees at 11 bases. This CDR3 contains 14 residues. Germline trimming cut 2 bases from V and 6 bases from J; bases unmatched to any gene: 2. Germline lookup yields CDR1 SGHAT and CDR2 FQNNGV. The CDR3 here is CASSLLAGGQTQYF. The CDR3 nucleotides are TGTGCCAGCAGCTTACTAGCGGGGGGACAGACCCAGTACTTC.

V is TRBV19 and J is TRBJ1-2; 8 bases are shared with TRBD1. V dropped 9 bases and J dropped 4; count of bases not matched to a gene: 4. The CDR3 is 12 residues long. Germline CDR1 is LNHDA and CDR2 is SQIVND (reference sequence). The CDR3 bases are TGTGCCAGCCGGGACAGGCCCTATGGCTACACCTTC. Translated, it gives CASRDRPYGYTF.

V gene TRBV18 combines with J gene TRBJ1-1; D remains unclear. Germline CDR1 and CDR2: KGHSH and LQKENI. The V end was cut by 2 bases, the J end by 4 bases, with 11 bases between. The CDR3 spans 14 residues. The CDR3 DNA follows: TGTGCCAGCTCACCAGTCGGGCGGGGCACTGAAGCTTTCTTT. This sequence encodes CASSPVGRGTEAFF.

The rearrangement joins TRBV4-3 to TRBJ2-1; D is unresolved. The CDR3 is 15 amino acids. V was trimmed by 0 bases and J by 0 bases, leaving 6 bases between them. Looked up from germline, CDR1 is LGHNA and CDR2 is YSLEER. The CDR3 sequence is CASSQDPFSYNEQFF. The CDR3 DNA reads TGCGCCAGCAGCCAAGATCCTTTCTCCTACAATGAGCAGTTCTTC.